These 23 T cell receptor beta chains were sequenced from one sample in a study of blood T cell repertoires in COVID-19. The protocol was immunoSEQ multiplex PCR, while the TCRdb copy is restricted to in-frame clones and leaves out a portion. This table has some 450,000 clones, approximately 90% appearing once. The sequencing sample was made of peripheral blood. These receptors came from a man younger than 35 with COVID-19, enrolled during active disease.

The chain joins TRBV19 to TRBJ1-2; D ambiguous. From germline, CDR1 is LNHDA and CDR2 SQIVND (reference sequence). V was trimmed by 10 bases and J by 8 bases, leaving 14 bases between them. This CDR3 is built from 11 residues. The CDR3 coding sequence is TGTGCCACCAAATTTTCGGGAGGCTACACCTTC. Translating gives CATKFSGGYTF.

The chain joins TRBV4-1 to TRBJ2-3; 8 bases are a match to TRBD2. The CDR3 runs to 17 residues. CDR1 is MGHRA and CDR2 is YSYEKL in the germline V gene. V shed 1 base and J 1 base; nucleotides not matched to a gene: 7. Here the CDR3 reads CASSQGRLARGTDTQYF. The CDR3 bases are TGCGCCAGCAGCCAAGGGAGACTAGCGAGGGGCACAGATACGCAGTATTTT.

This chain's CDR3 is CASSLTTGTDQPQHF. The CDR3 nucleotides read TGTGCCAGCAGCCTAACCACAGGGACGGACCAGCCCCAGCATTTT. The V gene is TRBV7-9, the J gene TRBJ1-5; D possibly corresponds to TRBD1 (6 bases). With 5 bases removed from V and 7 bases from J, the gap between germline ends came to 18 bases. This CDR3 comprises 15 residues. Germline V gives CDR1 SEHNR, CDR2 FQNEAQ (reference sequence). The whole variable domain, remainder taken from reference TRBV7-9 and TRBJ1-5, is DTGVSQNPRHKITKRGQNVTFRCDPISEHNRLYWYRQTLGQGPEFLTYFQNEAQLEKSRLLSDRFSAERPKGSFSTLEIQRTEQGDSAMYLCASSLTTGTDQPQHFGDGTRLSIL.

The chain employs TRBV11-1 and TRBJ2-5, with unresolved D. The V end lost 4 bases, the J end lost 3 bases, and 6 bases lay between the germline ends. The germline CDR1 and CDR2 sequences are SGHAT and FQDESV (reference sequence). This CDR3 contains 12 residues. Written as DNA, the CDR3 is TGTGCCAGCAGCTACACCAAAGAGACCCAGTACTTC. Translated, it gives CASSYTKETQYF.

The rearrangement joins TRBV2 to TRBJ2-1, with 8 nucleotides matching TRBD2. The V segment lost 6 bases and the J segment 6 bases; nucleotides outside the gene matches: 7. The CDR3 runs to 14 residues. CDR1 and CDR2 from the germline V gene are SNHLY and FYNNEI. The chain's CDR3 is CASSLAGMGNEQFF. For the CDR3, the DNA is TGTGCCAGCAGCTTAGCGGGAATGGGCAATGAGCAGTTCTTC.

This chain joins TRBV29-1 and TRBJ2-2; 9 bases match TRBD2. This CDR3 spans 14 amino acids. J lost 4 bases, V lost 6 bases, and 6 bases had no gene match. Germline-derived CDR1 and CDR2 are SQVTM and ANQGSEA. This chain's CDR3 is CSVGAGGVTGELFF. CDR3 DNA: TGCAGCGTAGGGGCGGGAGGGGTCACCGGGGAGCTGTTTTTT.

The chain recombines TRBV11-3 with TRBJ2-7, with D possibly being TRBD1 (5 bases). The CDR3 covers 13 residues. V shed 5 bases and J shed 3 bases, with 11 bases lying between them. The germline CDR1 and CDR2 sequences are SGHNT and YENEEA. The CDR3 DNA reads as TGTGCCAGCAGCCAAACCGACAGCTACGAGCAGTACTTC. It codes for CASSQTDSYEQYF.

The chain has TRBV24-1 and TRBJ1-3, with 9 bases aligning to TRBD1. Germline V gene data show CDR1 as KGHDR and CDR2 as SFDVKD. Germline trimming cut 3 bases from V and 1 base from J; bases unmatched to any gene: 6. The length of the CDR3 is 17 residues. This chain's CDR3 is CATSDPPGQGSGNTIYF. The CDR3 DNA is TGTGCCACCAGTGATCCTCCGGGACAGGGTTCTGGAAACACCATATATTTT.

This chain joins TRBV18 and TRBJ1-6; D possibly corresponds to TRBD1 (5 bases). The germline gives CDR1 KGHSH, CDR2 LQKENI. With 2 bases removed from V and 10 bases from J, the gap between germline ends came to 12 bases. The CDR3 has 14 residues. The CDR3 bases are TGTGCCAGCTCACCAGGACCCAGGGAATCACCCCTCCACTTT. Translation: CASSPGPRESPLHF.

This clone was observed once. CDR3 amino acids: CSVEDQGDTQYF. CDR3 DNA: TGCAGCGTTGAAGATCAGGGAGATACGCAGTATTTT. The chain joins TRBV29-1 to TRBJ2-3; D is perhaps TRBD1 (5 bases). The germline V and J ends were trimmed by 0 bases and 5 bases, with 6 bases remaining between them. This CDR3 is 12 amino acids long. The V gene's germline CDR1 is SQVTM and CDR2 ANQGSEA.

The chain combines TRBV18 with TRBJ2-1; 7 bases line up with TRBD1. In germline, CDR1 is KGHSH, CDR2 LQKENI. The CDR3 is 16 amino acids. V was pared by 1 base and J by 4 bases, with 7 bases of the junction left unmatched. The CDR3: CASSPRLKGAYNEQFF. In DNA form, the CDR3 reads TGTGCCAGCTCACCACGGCTTAAGGGGGCTTACAATGAGCAGTTCTTC. Full variable domain (outside the CDR3, taken from reference TRBV18 and TRBJ2-1): NAGVMQNPRHLVRRRGQEARLRCSPMKGHSHVYWYRQLPEEGLKFMVYLQKENIIDESGMPKERFSAEFPKEGPSILRIQQVVRGDSAAYFCASSPRLKGAYNEQFFGPGTRLTVL.

V gene TRBV6-6 combines with J gene TRBJ1-5, with D tentatively TRBD1 (6 bases). Germline V CDR1 and CDR2: MNHNY, SVGAGI (reference sequence). V shed 6 bases and J shed 1 base, with 16 bases lying between them. The CDR3 loop spans 16 amino acids. CDR3 sequence (DNA): TGTGCCAGCAGGAAGACAGGAGATCACAGCAATCAGCCCCAGCATTTT. It translates to CASRKTGDHSNQPQHF.

The chain carries TRBV27 and TRBJ1-6; a possible D gene is TRBD1 (5 bases). This CDR3 comprises 13 residues. The V end lost 3 bases, the J end lost 11 bases, and 11 bases lay between the germline ends. Germline V CDR1 and CDR2: MNHEY, SMNVEV (reference sequence). The CDR3 loop reads CASSFQGRAPLHF. Written as DNA, the CDR3 is TGTGCCAGCAGTTTCCAGGGTAGGGCACCCCTCCACTTT.

This CDR3 reads CASSDGQGKLSPLHF. As DNA, the CDR3 is TGTGCCAGCAGTGACGGTCAGGGGAAACTTTCACCCCTCCACTTT. The V gene is TRBV6-1, the J gene TRBJ1-6; D may be TRBD1 (6 bases). The germline gives CDR1 MNHNS, CDR2 SASEGT. This CDR3 contains 15 residues. The germline V and J ends were trimmed by 3 bases and 9 bases, with 15 bases remaining between them.

V usage is TRBV6-1 and J usage is TRBJ2-3, with 8 positions matching TRBD2. The V segment lost 4 bases and the J segment 2 bases; nucleotides outside the gene matches: 8. Germline CDR1 reads MNHNS; CDR2 reads SASEGT. The CDR3 extends over 16 amino acids. In DNA form, the CDR3 reads TGTGCCAGCAGTGTGCGTAGCGGGGCCATCACAGATACGCAGTATTTT. It yields the protein CASSVRSGAITDTQYF.

In this sample, this clone turned up once. V and J are TRBV24-1 and TRBJ2-2; no definite D call. This CDR3 is 13 amino acids long. The V end was cut by 9 bases, the J end by 2 bases, with 9 bases between. Germline assignment: CDR1 KGHDR and CDR2 SFDVKD. CDR3 nucleotide sequence: TGTGCCACCTTAGACACAAACACCGGGGAGCTGTTTTTT. Translating it yields CATLDTNTGELFF.

The chain recombines TRBV24-1 with TRBJ2-7, with D unclear. This CDR3 is built from 11 residues. Trimming shortened V by 8 bases and J by 6 bases, and 10 bases separated the two germline ends. Germline assignment: CDR1 KGHDR and CDR2 SFDVKD. The CDR3 is CATKAVGEQYF. DNA of the CDR3: TGTGCCACCAAGGCGGTGGGCGAGCAGTACTTC.

The V call is TRBV18, the J call TRBJ1-6, with a weak D call TRBD1 (5 bases). The ends were cut back, 2 bases at V and 7 bases at J, with 6 bases in the middle. The CDR3 runs 13 residues. The V gene's germline CDR1 is KGHSH and CDR2 LQKENI. The CDR3 DNA sequence: TGTGCCAGCTCACCAGACAGAAATTCACCCCTCCACTTT. Translation gives CASSPDRNSPLHF. The full variable domain, rest sourced from reference TRBV18 and TRBJ1-6, is NAGVMQNPRHLVRRRGQEARLRCSPMKGHSHVYWYRQLPEEGLKFMVYLQKENIIDESGMPKERFSAEFPKEGPSILRIQQVVRGDSAAYFCASSPDRNSPLHFGNGTRLTVT.

The chain employs TRBV7-9 and TRBJ2-7; the match to TRBD2 covers 13 bases. This CDR3 region has 15 residues. The junction had 5 bases not matched to a gene; V was cut back by 4 bases and J by 5 bases. CDR1 SEHNR and CDR2 FQNEAQ come from the germline V gene (reference sequence). For the CDR3, the DNA is TGTGCCAGCAGCTCGGGACTAGCGGGATTCAACGAGCAGTACTTC. Amino acid sequence: CASSSGLAGFNEQYF.

This clone is a singleton in its sample. CDR3 coding DNA: TGTGCCAGCAGTGGACAGGGCGTCCCCAATCAGCCCCAGCATTTT. This translates into CASSGQGVPNQPQHF. The J gene is TRBJ1-5, the V gene TRBV2; 7 positions agree with TRBD1. This CDR3 has 15 amino acids. The V gene end was trimmed by 4 bases and the J gene end by 3 bases; junction bases not matched to a gene: 6. The V gene's germline CDR1 is SNHLY and CDR2 FYNNEI.

This sequence joins TRBV7-9 and TRBJ2-7; 7 positions match TRBD2. Germline V gene sequence: CDR1 SEHNR, CDR2 FQNEAQ (reference sequence). The CDR3 contains 16 residues. The trim removed 5 bases at V and 0 bases at J, leaving 10 bases unmatched. In DNA, the CDR3 is TGTGCCAGCAGCCCCGTGACTGGGACTAACTCCTACGAGCAGTACTTC. This sequence encodes CASSPVTGTNSYEQYF.

V and J are TRBV6-5 and TRBJ2-1; no clear D. The CDR3 is 13 amino acids. Germline values: CDR1 MNHEY, CDR2 SVGAGI. V lost 6 bases and J 8 bases, leaving 14 bases between the germline ends. The CDR3 DNA is TGTGCCAGCAGACTCCCATCACGGGATGAGCAGTTCTTC. Translated: CASRLPSRDEQFF.

This sequence joins TRBV18 and TRBJ1-1; 8 bases are a match to TRBD1. The CDR3 length is 13 residues. The germline V gene has CDR1 KGHSH and CDR2 LQKENI. The V and J ends lost 4 bases and 7 bases, in that order; junction bases with no gene match: 5. The CDR3 loop reads CASSLGQEFEAFF. CDR3 DNA: TGTGCCAGCTCACTGGGACAGGAGTTTGAAGCTTTCTTT.